The rows below give T cell receptor beta chains drawn from one sample of a study of CD8 T cells in ankylosing spondylitis. From the 5' RACE reads, TCRdb called clonotypes with MiXCR, one entry per CDR3 protein. The repertoire holds about 130,000 distinct CDR3 sequences, with 7% as singletons. Source material: blood, either unsorted or a sorted T cell fraction (not recorded which). The receptors were gathered from a male donor with ankylosing spondylitis or in good health (not recorded which). The CDR3 runs from the conserved cysteine through the conserved F or W. D genes are given only for firm matches. The size of a clone is reported for some rows only, either as once, few or many, or as a class for expanded clones.

TRBJ2-3	many	TRBD2	TRBV7-9	TGTGCCAGCAGCTTTTTAGCGGGAAGCACAGATACGCAGTATTTT	CASSFLAGSTDTQYF
TRBJ1-1	few	.	TRBV11-1	TGTGCCAGCAGCTTTGAGAGGGGCACTGAAGCTTTCTTT	CASSFERGTEAFF
TRBJ2-1	many	TRBD2	TRBV9	TGTGCCAGCAGCGCTAGCGGGGGGGACTACAATGAGCAGTTCTTC	CASSASGGDYNEQFF
TRBJ2-1	many	.	TRBV6-2/TRBV6-3	TGTGCCAGCAGTTACGACCCAACTAGAAATGAGCAGTTCTTC	CASSYDPTRNEQFF
TRBJ2-3	many	TRBD1	TRBV20-1	TGCAGTGCTAGAGCAACACAGGGGGATGATACGCAGTATTTT	CSARATQGDDTQYF
TRBJ2-3	few	.	TRBV6-4	TGTGCCAGCAGTAGACTAGGTTCAGATACGCAGTATTTT	CASSRLGSDTQYF
TRBJ1-5	many	.	TRBV10-2	TGCGCCAGCAGTGAGGGGGGGCTTGGGGATCAGCCCCAGCATTTT	CASSEGGLGDQPQHF
TRBJ2-3	many	TRBD1	TRBV5-1	TGCGCCAGCAGCCAGACAGGGACAGATACGCAGTATTTT	CASSQTGTDTQYF
TRBJ2-7	many	.	TRBV5-1	TGCGCCAGCAGGACTGGGACTCCGGATGGATTGGAGCAGTACTTC	CASRTGTPDGLEQYF
TRBJ1-5	many	.	TRBV7-2	TGTGCCAGCAGCCCTAATCCTATATACCAGCCCCAGCATTTT	CASSPNPIYQPQHF
TRBJ2-2	many	TRBD2	TRBV20-1	TGCAGTGCCACTAGCGGGGGGGACTCCGGGGAGCTGTTTTTT	CSATSGGDSGELFF
TRBJ1-2	many	.	TRBV5-1	TGCGCCAGCAGCTTGGGTAGCGACTATGGCTACACCTTC	CASSLGSDYGYTF
TRBJ2-1	.	TRBD2	TRBV11-2	TGTGCCAGCAGCTCTAAGCGGGGGGGCGACTTGGGTGAGCAGTTCTTC	CASSSKRGGDLGEQFF
TRBJ1-5	many	TRBD1	TRBV27	TGTGCCAGCAGTATAGGACAGGGGGTTGGTCAGCCCCAGCATTTT	CASSIGQGVGQPQHF
TRBJ1-5	.	TRBD1	TRBV5-1	TGCGCCAGCCGCCCCTCCGGACAGGGGAATCAGCCCCAGCATTTT	CASRPSGQGNQPQHF
TRBJ2-5	many	.	TRBV6-5	TGTGCCAGCAGTTATCGGGTACAAGAGACCCAGTACTTC	CASSYRVQETQYF
TRBJ1-1	many	.	TRBV7-8	TGTGCCAGCAGCCCCGGACGGCTCAGGAACACTGAAGCTTTCTTT	CASSPGRLRNTEAFF
TRBJ2-3	many	TRBD2	TRBV28	TGTGCCAGCAGTAGGACTAGCGAAGCCACGCAGTATTTT	CASSRTSEATQYF
TRBJ2-1	many	.	TRBV5-1	TGCGCCAGCAGCTTGGGGGCTACCTCCTACAATGAGCAGTTCTTC	CASSLGATSYNEQFF
TRBJ2-6	many	TRBD1	TRBV20-1	TGCAGTGCTAGAGCCGCGACAGGGTCTGGGGCCAACGTCCTGACTTTC	CSARAATGSGANVLTF
TRBJ2-3	many	.	TRBV7-3	TGTGCCAGCAGCTCAGGGGGGCCAGGCAATACGCAGTATTTT	CASSSGGPGNTQYF
TRBJ2-3	many	.	TRBV10-3	TGTGCCATCAGGTTAGCGGTCACAGATACGCAGTATTTT	CAIRLAVTDTQYF
TRBJ2-3	many	TRBD2	TRBV5-1	TGCGCCAGCAATAGCGGGAGCGGCGGAGATACGCAGTATTTT	CASNSGSGGDTQYF
TRBJ2-3	many	.	TRBV20-1	TGCAGTGCTCAGACTAGGGTAGGGTCAGATACGCAGTATTTT	CSAQTRVGSDTQYF
TRBJ2-7	many	.	TRBV5-1	TGCGCCAGCAGCTTGGACACGGGGCCCTCCTACGAGCAGTACTTC	CASSLDTGPSYEQYF
TRBJ2-3	many	.	TRBV20-1	TGCAGTGCTAGTGTGGGGGAGTTAACAGATACGCAGTATTTT	CSASVGELTDTQYF
TRBJ2-1	.	TRBD2	TRBV28	TGTGCCAGCAGTTTACGTAGCGGGAGGGCCGGTGAGCAGTTCTTC	CASSLRSGRAGEQFF
TRBJ1-1	many	.	TRBV27	TGTGCCAGCAGTTTACTAGACAGTTCCACTGAAGCTTTCTTT	CASSLLDSSTEAFF
TRBJ2-3	many	.	TRBV6-2/TRBV6-3	TGTGCCGGAGGGCCGGGCAGAGATACGCAGTATTTT	CAGGPGRDTQYF
TRBJ2-5	many	.	TRBV6-2/TRBV6-3	TGTGCCAGCAGTAGGACGGGAGCCCAAGAGACCCAGTACTTC	CASSRTGAQETQYF
TRBJ2-1	many	TRBD1	TRBV5-6	TGTGCCAGCAGCTACCAGTCGGGACAGGTCTACAATGAGCAGTTCTTC	CASSYQSGQVYNEQFF
TRBJ1-1	many	.	TRBV10-3	TGTGCCATCAGTGAGTCGGCACAACTGAACACTGAAGCTTTCTTT	CAISESAQLNTEAFF
TRBJ2-5	many	.	TRBV11-2	TGTGCCAGCAGCCTCCCGGGCTTGGCTCGCTACGCCCAAGAGACCCAGTACTTC	CASSLPGLARYAQETQYF
TRBJ2-5	many	.	TRBV20-1	TGCAGTGCTAGATCGTCCTCGGAGACCCAGTACTTC	CSARSSSETQYF
TRBJ1-6	many	.	TRBV12-3/TRBV12-4	TGTGCCAGCAGTTCAAAACAGGGTTCACCCCTCCACTTT	CASSSKQGSPLHF
TRBJ1-4	many	.	TRBV5-1	TGCGCCAGCAGCATACAGGGAGGTCTCAATGAAAAACTGTTTTTT	CASSIQGGLNEKLFF
TRBJ1-3	.	.	TRBV11-1	TGTGCCAGCAGCGTACTAGGAGGGGCCTTTCCTTGGGACTCTGGAAACACCATATATTTT	CASSVLGGAFPWDSGNTIYF
TRBJ2-6	.	.	TRBV10-3	TGTGCCATCAGGGGATTGGACAGGGAGGGTGGGGCCAACGTCCTGACTTTC	CAIRGLDREGGANVLTF
TRBJ2-2	many	.	TRBV12-3/TRBV12-4	TGTGCCAGCAGCCCCTATCGGTTCGGCGGGGAGCTGTTTTTT	CASSPYRFGGELFF
TRBJ2-1	many	TRBD2	TRBV12-3/TRBV12-4	TGTGCCAGCAGTTTAGGACTAGCGGGGGGTACCTACAATGAGCAGTTCTTC	CASSLGLAGGTYNEQFF
TRBJ1-2	many	.	TRBV7-9	TGTGCCAGCAACCAAGACGGAAACTATGGCTACACCTTC	CASNQDGNYGYTF
TRBJ2-3	many	TRBD2	TRBV5-1	TGCGCCAGCAGGGGACTATCGGGAGATACGCAGTATTTT	CASRGLSGDTQYF
TRBJ2-5	many	TRBD1	TRBV6-1	TGTGCCAGCATAGGTGGACAGGGGGTTCGCGGGGAGACCCAGTACTTC	CASIGGQGVRGETQYF